A single sample gave rise to the 29 T cell receptor beta chains below, sequenced in a study of blood T cell repertoires in COVID-19. Repertoires were generated with immunoSEQ multiplex PCR, while TCRdb's copy carries only in-frame clones and drops some. The table records about 140,000 clones, 70% to 85% of them present only once. The material sequenced was PBMCs or T cells enriched from blood (not recorded which). The receptor set was obtained from a woman younger than 35 who had been exposed to COVID-19.

This clone occurred a few times. The rearrangement uses TRBV7-9 and TRBJ1-1; D unresolved. V was trimmed by 0 bases and J by 2 bases, leaving 7 bases between them. The germline V gene has CDR1 SEHNR and CDR2 FQNEAQ (reference sequence). The CDR3 sequence is 14 residues long. DNA of the CDR3: TGTGCCAGCAGCTTAGCGCCCCTAAACACTGAAGCTTTCTTT. Residues: CASSLAPLNTEAFF.

This chain joins TRBV18 and TRBJ2-2, with D possibly TRBD2 on 5 matching bases. The CDR3 is 17 residues long. From germline, CDR1 is KGHSH and CDR2 LQKENI. Deletions cut 2 bases from V and 3 bases from J, with 16 bases between. The CDR3 loop is CASSPLAGGGDTGELFF. CDR3 nucleotides: TGTGCCAGCTCACCATTGGCAGGTGGAGGAGACACCGGGGAGCTGTTTTTT.

Only a few counts were recorded for this clone. The rearrangement links TRBV10-3 to TRBJ2-7; 11 nucleotides agree with TRBD2. The CDR3 length is 16 residues. The germline V gene encodes CDR1 ENHRY and CDR2 SYGVKD. Germline trimming cut 8 bases from V and 5 bases from J; bases unmatched to any gene: 14. This CDR3 reads CAISSGRLGVEDEQYF. CDR3 coding DNA: TGTGCCATCTCTAGCGGGAGGTTAGGGGTAGAGGACGAGCAGTACTTC.

The chain couples TRBV2 to TRBJ2-1; a possible D gene is TRBD2 (6 bases). Per germline, CDR1 SNHLY and CDR2 FYNNEI. V lost 7 bases to trimming and J lost 7 bases, with 17 bases between them. This CDR3 has 14 residues. CDR3 sequence (DNA): TGTGCCAGCATCGGAGTAGGCGGGGTAAATGAGCAGTTCTTC. It yields the protein CASIGVGGVNEQFF.

V gene TRBV6-2 or TRBV6-3 combines with J gene TRBJ2-7; D is uncertain. CDR1 is MNHEY, CDR2 SVGEGT, per germline. The V and J ends lost 5 bases and 0 bases respectively, with 5 bases between them. CDR3 length equals 12 residues. The CDR3 DNA sequence: TGTGCCAGCAGTATCCTCTCCTACGAGCAGTACTTC. Protein: CASSILSYEQYF.

The V gene is TRBV7-3, the J gene TRBJ1-2; maybe TRBD1 (5 bases). The CDR3 consists of 12 residues. The V end lost 5 bases, the J end lost 8 bases, and 12 bases lay between the germline ends. Germline V CDR1 and CDR2: SGHTA, FQGTGA. The DNA for the CDR3 is TGTGCCAGCAGCGACCGCAGGGTCGGCTACACCTTC. This gives the protein CASSDRRVGYTF.

The chain employs TRBV3-1 (or the pseudogene TRBV3-2) and TRBJ2-7; TRBD1 might be the D (5 bases). The germline V and J ends were trimmed by 0 bases and 2 bases, with 8 bases remaining between them. There are 14 residues in the CDR3. Germline V gene sequence: CDR1 LGHDT, CDR2 YNNKEL (reference sequence). This CDR3 reads CASSQDRTTYEQYF. CDR3 bases: TGTGCCAGCAGCCAAGATCGGACAACCTACGAGCAGTACTTC.

The V gene is TRBV30, the J gene TRBJ1-2, with a tentative D call TRBD1 (6 bases). Trimming took 5 bases from V and 6 from J, leaving 16 bases between them. Per germline, CDR1 GTSNPN and CDR2 SVGIG (reference sequence). This CDR3 contains 13 residues. The DNA for the CDR3 is TGTGCCTGGGGGGGCCCAACAGGGCATGGCTACACCTTC. The encoded protein is CAWGGPTGHGYTF.

This chain links TRBV30 with TRBJ1-4, with 7 positions matching TRBD1. The CDR3 loop spans 16 amino acids. Looked up from germline, CDR1 is GTSNPN and CDR2 is SVGIG (reference sequence). Trimming took 2 bases from V and 4 from J; bases not matched to a gene: 10. The CDR3 reads CAWSRPRDSHNEKLFF. In nucleotides, the CDR3 is TGTGCCTGGAGTCGACCTCGGGACAGTCATAATGAAAAACTGTTTTTT.

This CDR3 is CASSKMREKLNEQFF. The CDR3 region has the DNA TGTGCCAGCAGTAAGATGCGGGAAAAACTCAATGAGCAGTTCTTC. V usage is TRBV6-5 and J usage is TRBJ2-1; a weak D match, TRBD2 (6 bases). CDR1 is MNHEY and CDR2 is SVGAGI in the germline V gene. Deletions cut 5 bases from V and 6 bases from J, with 17 bases between. The CDR3 extends over 15 amino acids.

The chain uses TRBV6-5 and TRBJ2-7; D perhaps matches TRBD1 (6 bases). The CDR3 loop spans 13 amino acids. Trimming shortened V by 4 bases and J by 2 bases, and 9 bases separated the two germline ends. Germline V gene lookup returns CDR1 MNHEY and CDR2 SVGAGI. CDR3 loop: CASSLGHTYEQYF. DNA for the CDR3: TGTGCCAGCAGTTTGGGACACACCTACGAGCAGTACTTC.

The sample holds a few counts of this clone. The J gene is TRBJ1-2, the V gene TRBV5-1; D might be TRBD1 (5 bases). Per the germline V gene, CDR1 is SGHRS and CDR2 is YFSETQ. This CDR3 is built from 13 residues. V lost 1 base and J 4 bases, leaving 8 bases between the germline ends. CDR3 in DNA: TGCGCCAGCAGCTTGTCAGGGATCTATGGCTACACCTTC. Its protein product is CASSLSGIYGYTF.

CDR3 sequence (DNA): TGTGCCAGCAGCTTAGGGCGGATCCAAGAGACCCAGTACTTC. This translates into CASSLGRIQETQYF. The chain joins TRBV7-8 to TRBJ2-5; D call uncertain. V lost 1 base, J lost 1 base, and 7 bases lay in between. CDR3 size: 14 residues. Germline CDR1 and CDR2: SGHVS and FQNEAQ.

This clone was detected only a few times. The chain couples TRBV6-1 to TRBJ1-6; D perhaps matches TRBD1 (5 bases). The ends were cut back, 1 base at V and 10 bases at J, with 14 bases in the middle. CDR3 length: 15 amino acids. CDR1 and CDR2 from the germline V gene are MNHNS and SASEGT. CDR3 residues: CASSEGVGGRSPLHF. The CDR3, as DNA: TGTGCCAGCAGTGAAGGGGTGGGGGGTCGATCACCCCTCCACTTT.

The J gene is TRBJ2-1, the V gene TRBV7-2; 10 bases map to TRBD2. Trimming cost V 3 bases and J 4 bases; bases outside gene matches: 3. Germline V gives CDR1 SGHTA, CDR2 FQGNSA. This CDR3 is built from 15 residues. The DNA of the CDR3 is TGTGCCAGCAGCTTCCGGACTAGCGGATACAATGAGCAGTTCTTC. The encoded protein is CASSFRTSGYNEQFF.

The chain joins TRBV11-2 to TRBJ2-5, with TRBD1 identical over 7 bases. CDR1 and CDR2 from the germline V gene are SGHAT and FQNNGV. The CDR3 consists of 14 residues. Trimming removed 1 base from V and 5 bases from J; junction bases left unmatched: 4. CDR3 residues: CASSLGQGMETQYF. The CDR3 DNA sequence: TGTGCCAGCAGCTTAGGACAGGGTATGGAGACCCAGTACTTC.

The chain combines TRBV27 with TRBJ2-3, with D maybe TRBD2 (7 bases). The CDR3 runs 18 residues. V gave up 7 bases and J gave up 3 bases, with 26 bases separating them. CDR1 and CDR2 (germline): MNHEY, SMNVEV (reference sequence). CDR3 DNA sequence: TGTGCCAGCAACTCACTACGGGGGGAGGCAGGGGCGACAGATACGCAGTATTTT. Translation gives CASNSLRGEAGATDTQYF.

The chain recombines TRBV7-9 with TRBJ2-3; D not certain. The CDR3 sequence is 11 residues long. With 6 bases removed from V and 2 bases from J, the gap between germline ends came to 3 bases. Germline V gene data show CDR1 as SEHNR and CDR2 as FQNEAQ (reference sequence). DNA of the CDR3: TGTGCCAGCAGTTACACAGATACGCAGTATTTT. Its translation: CASSYTDTQYF.

The count of this clone is one. The chain uses TRBV2 and TRBJ1-2; D remains unclear. The CDR3 is 14 amino acids. V lost 6 bases and J 6 bases, leaving 17 bases between the germline ends. In germline, CDR1 is SNHLY, CDR2 FYNNEI. The CDR3 region has the DNA TGTGCCAGCAGGACGGAGAGGGCGCTAGATGGCTACACCTTC. This gives the protein CASRTERALDGYTF.

The chain uses TRBV18 and TRBJ2-5, with 7 bases that match TRBD1. Germline CDR1 and CDR2: KGHSH and LQKENI. This CDR3 is built from 15 residues. The trim removed 3 bases at V and 2 bases at J, leaving 6 bases unmatched. The CDR3 DNA is TGTGCCAGCTCACCCTGGGACAGCCGACAAGAGACCCAGTACTTC. It encodes CASSPWDSRQETQYF.

This clone was counted ten times or more. The rearrangement uses TRBV2 and TRBJ1-2; D may be TRBD1 (6 bases). Germline V gene data show CDR1 as SNHLY and CDR2 as FYNNEI. V gave up 6 bases and J gave up 5 bases, with 16 bases separating them. The CDR3 loop spans 14 amino acids. The CDR3, as DNA: TGTGCCAGCAGGGCTCAGGGAGGGGGTTATGGCTACACCTTC. It is translated as CASRAQGGGYGYTF.

The chain recombines TRBV29-1 with TRBJ2-3; TRBD2 aligns across 7 bases. The CDR3 is made up of 15 amino acids. From germline, CDR1 is SQVTM and CDR2 ANQGSEA. V lost 4 bases and J lost 6; bases outside the gene matches: 13. CDR3 region: CSVVGLGAGVDTQYF. As DNA, the CDR3 is TGCAGCGTTGTAGGCCTAGGGGCGGGAGTGGATACGCAGTATTTT.

CDR3 coding DNA: TGCGCCAGCAGCTTGGGGGGGGGCAAGGAGACCCAGTACTTC. It is translated as CASSLGGGKETQYF. This chain links TRBV5-1 with TRBJ2-5, with D possibly being TRBD2 (7 bases). The CDR3 length is 14 residues. The ends were cut back, 0 bases at V and 5 bases at J, with 11 bases in the middle. The germline CDR1 and CDR2 sequences are SGHRS and YFSETQ. Full variable domain (missing parts from reference TRBV5-1 and TRBJ2-5): KAGVTQTPRYLIKTRGQQVTLSCSPISGHRSVSWYQQTPGQGLQFLFEYFSETQRNKGNFPGRFSGRQFSNSRSEMNVSTLELGDSALYLCASSLGGGKETQYFGPGTRLLVL.

V usage is TRBV6-4 and J usage is TRBJ1-1, with a tentative D call TRBD1 (5 bases). Per germline, CDR1 MRHNA and CDR2 SNTAGT. The length of the CDR3 is 14 residues. V gave up 5 bases and J gave up 4 bases, with 14 bases separating them. In DNA form, the CDR3 reads TGTGCCAGCAGTCCCTGGGGCACCTCCACTGAAGCTTTCTTT. As protein: CASSPWGTSTEAFF.

The chain couples TRBV5-8 to TRBJ2-3; D perhaps matches TRBD1 (6 bases). Trimming removed 0 bases at V and 4 bases at J, with 15 bases between. Germline CDR1 reads SGHTS; CDR2 reads YDEGEE. The CDR3 is 16 residues long. In DNA, the CDR3 is TGTGCCAGCAGCTTGGGTCCAGGGGAAGGAGCAGATACGCAGTATTTT. Translation gives CASSLGPGEGADTQYF.

The J gene is TRBJ1-6, the V gene TRBV2; weak D call: TRBD1 (6 bases). This CDR3 region has 15 residues. V gave up 6 bases and J gave up 9 bases, with 18 bases separating them. The germline V gene encodes CDR1 SNHLY and CDR2 FYNNEI. The CDR3 reads CASRSESSRGSPLHF. CDR3 nucleotides: TGTGCCAGCAGGAGTGAGAGCTCCAGGGGTTCACCCCTCCACTTT.

The CDR3 here is CASTLWGGSPNQPQHF. CDR3 nucleotide sequence: TGTGCCAGTACCCTATGGGGGGGCAGCCCTAATCAGCCCCAGCATTTT. The chain has TRBV19 and TRBJ1-5, with D possibly being TRBD1 (6 bases). The germline V gene encodes CDR1 LNHDA and CDR2 SQIVND (reference sequence). With 7 bases removed from V and 4 bases from J, the gap between germline ends came to 20 bases. The CDR3 covers 16 residues.

The rearrangement uses TRBV7-9 and TRBJ1-1; perhaps TRBD1 as D (6 bases). Germline V CDR1 and CDR2: SEHNR, FQNEAQ (reference sequence). Deletions cut 7 bases from V and 5 bases from J, with 17 bases between. The CDR3 is 14 amino acids. CDR3: CASTPPGVGTEAFF. In nucleotides, the CDR3 is TGTGCCAGCACCCCCCCAGGGGTCGGGACTGAAGCTTTCTTT.

The chain employs TRBV7-9 and TRBJ1-2; D possibly corresponds to TRBD1 (6 bases). Germline CDR1 SEHNR, CDR2 FQNEAQ (reference sequence). This CDR3 has 15 residues. With 2 bases removed from V and 1 base from J, the gap between germline ends came to 11 bases. The CDR3 reads CASSLQGLGNYGYTF. CDR3 in DNA: TGTGCCAGCAGCTTACAGGGGTTGGGTAACTATGGCTACACCTTC.